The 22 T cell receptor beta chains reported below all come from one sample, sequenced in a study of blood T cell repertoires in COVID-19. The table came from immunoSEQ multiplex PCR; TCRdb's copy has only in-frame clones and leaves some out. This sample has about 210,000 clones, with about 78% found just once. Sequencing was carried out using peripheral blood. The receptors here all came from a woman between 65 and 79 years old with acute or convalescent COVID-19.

The CDR3, as DNA: TGTGCCACCAGCAGAAGCTTAGCACGGAATTCCTACGAGCAGTACTTC. Amino acid sequence: CATSRSLARNSYEQYF. The chain carries TRBV15 and TRBJ2-7; D is ambiguous. The germline CDR1 and CDR2 sequences are LNHNV and YYDKDF (reference sequence). The V gene lost 2 bases and the J gene lost 1 base, with 15 bases spanning the gap. The CDR3 totals 16 residues.

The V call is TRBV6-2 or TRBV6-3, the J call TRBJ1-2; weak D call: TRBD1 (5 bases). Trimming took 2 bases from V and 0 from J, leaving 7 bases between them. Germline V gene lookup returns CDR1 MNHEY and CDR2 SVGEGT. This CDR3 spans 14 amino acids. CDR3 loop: CASSYGGTNYGYTF. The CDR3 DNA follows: TGTGCCAGCAGTTACGGGGGGACTAACTATGGCTACACCTTC.

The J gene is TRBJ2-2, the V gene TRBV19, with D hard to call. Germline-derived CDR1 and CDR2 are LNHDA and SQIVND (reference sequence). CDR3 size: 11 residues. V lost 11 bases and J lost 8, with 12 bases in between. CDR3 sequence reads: CASSLVGELFF. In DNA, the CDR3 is TGTGCCTCTAGTTTGGTAGGGGAGCTGTTTTTT.

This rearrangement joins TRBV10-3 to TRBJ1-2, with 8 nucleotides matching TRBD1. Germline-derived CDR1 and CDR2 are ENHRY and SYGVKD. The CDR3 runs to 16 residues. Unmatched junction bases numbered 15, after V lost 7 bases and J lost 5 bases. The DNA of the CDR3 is TGTGCCATCACCTCGACGGACAGGGACGGATCATATGGCTACACCTTC. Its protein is CAITSTDRDGSYGYTF.

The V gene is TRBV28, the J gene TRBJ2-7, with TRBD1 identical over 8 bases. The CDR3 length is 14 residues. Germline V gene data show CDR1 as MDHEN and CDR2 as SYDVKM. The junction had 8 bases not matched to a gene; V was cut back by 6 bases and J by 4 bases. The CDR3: CASRARQGRYEQYF. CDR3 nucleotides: TGTGCCAGCAGGGCTCGACAGGGGAGGTACGAGCAGTACTTC.

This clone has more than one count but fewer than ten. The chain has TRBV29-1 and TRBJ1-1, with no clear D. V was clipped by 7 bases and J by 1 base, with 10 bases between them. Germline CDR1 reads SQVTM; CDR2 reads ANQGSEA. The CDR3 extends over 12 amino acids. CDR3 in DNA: TGCAGCGGGAGTCAGCAGAACACTGAAGCTTTCTTT. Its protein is CSGSQQNTEAFF.

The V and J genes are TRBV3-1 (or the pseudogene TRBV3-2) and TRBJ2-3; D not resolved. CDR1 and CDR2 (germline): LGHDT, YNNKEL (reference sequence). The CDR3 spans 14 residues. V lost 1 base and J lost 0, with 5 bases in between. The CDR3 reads CASSQVPSTDTQYF. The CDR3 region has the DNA TGTGCCAGCAGCCAAGTCCCTAGCACAGATACGCAGTATTTT.

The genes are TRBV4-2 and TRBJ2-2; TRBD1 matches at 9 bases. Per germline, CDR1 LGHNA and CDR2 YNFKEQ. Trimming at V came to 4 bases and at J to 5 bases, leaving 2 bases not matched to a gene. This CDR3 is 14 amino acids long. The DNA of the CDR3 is TGTGCCAGCAGCCTCGACAGGGGGACCGGGGAGCTGTTTTTT. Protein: CASSLDRGTGELFF.

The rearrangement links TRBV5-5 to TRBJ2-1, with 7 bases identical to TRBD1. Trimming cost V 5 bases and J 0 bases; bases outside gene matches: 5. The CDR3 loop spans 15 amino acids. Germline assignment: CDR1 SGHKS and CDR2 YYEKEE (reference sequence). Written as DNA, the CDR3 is TGTGCCAGCAGTACACAGGGGAGCTCCTACAATGAGCAGTTCTTC. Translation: CASSTQGSSYNEQFF.

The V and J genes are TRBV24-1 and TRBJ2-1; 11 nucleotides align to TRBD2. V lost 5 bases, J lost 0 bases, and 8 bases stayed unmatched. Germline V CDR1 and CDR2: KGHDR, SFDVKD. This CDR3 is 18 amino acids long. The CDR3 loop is CATSGMLAGGSSYNEQFF. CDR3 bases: TGTGCCACCAGTGGTATGCTAGCGGGGGGTAGCTCCTACAATGAGCAGTTCTTC.

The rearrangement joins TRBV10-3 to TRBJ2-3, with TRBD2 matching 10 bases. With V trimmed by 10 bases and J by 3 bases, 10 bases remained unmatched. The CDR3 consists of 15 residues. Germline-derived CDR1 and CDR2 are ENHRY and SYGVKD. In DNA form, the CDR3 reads TGTGCCACCCTTCTTAGCGGGGGGCAGACAGATACGCAGTATTTT. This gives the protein CATLLSGGQTDTQYF.

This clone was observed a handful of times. CDR3 loop: CASSLGTEDWPQHF. CDR3 nucleotides: TGTGCCAGCAGCTTGGGGACAGAAGATTGGCCCCAGCATTTT. The chain recombines TRBV5-6 with TRBJ1-5; possibly TRBD1 for D (6 bases). V was pared by 0 bases and J by 9 bases, with 13 bases between. The CDR3 covers 14 residues. Germline V lookup: CDR1 SGHDT, CDR2 YYEEEE.

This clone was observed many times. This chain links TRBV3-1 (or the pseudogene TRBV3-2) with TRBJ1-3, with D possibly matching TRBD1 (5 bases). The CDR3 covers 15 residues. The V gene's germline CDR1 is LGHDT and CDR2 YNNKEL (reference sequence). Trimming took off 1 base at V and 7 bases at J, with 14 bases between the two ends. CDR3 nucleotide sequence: TGTGCCAGCAGCCAAGTGACAGCTCCTTCGAACACCATATATTTT. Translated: CASSQVTAPSNTIYF.

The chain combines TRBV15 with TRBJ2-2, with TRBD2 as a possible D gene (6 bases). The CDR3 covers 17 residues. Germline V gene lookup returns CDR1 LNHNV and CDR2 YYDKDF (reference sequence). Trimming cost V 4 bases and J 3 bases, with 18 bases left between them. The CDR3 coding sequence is TGTGCCACCAGCACTCTGCGGGGACCCGGAGACACCGGGGAGCTGTTTTTT. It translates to CATSTLRGPGDTGELFF.

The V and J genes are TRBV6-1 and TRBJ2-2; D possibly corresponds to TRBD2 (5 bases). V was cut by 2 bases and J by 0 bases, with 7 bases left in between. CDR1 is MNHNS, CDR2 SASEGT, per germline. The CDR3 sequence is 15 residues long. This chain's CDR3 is CASSEQRTNTGELFF. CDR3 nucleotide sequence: TGTGCCAGCAGTGAACAGCGGACGAACACCGGGGAGCTGTTTTTT.

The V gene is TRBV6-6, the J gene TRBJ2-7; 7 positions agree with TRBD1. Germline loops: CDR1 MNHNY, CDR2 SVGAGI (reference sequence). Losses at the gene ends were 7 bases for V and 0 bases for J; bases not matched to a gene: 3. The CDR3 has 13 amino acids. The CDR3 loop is CASKRDSSYEQYV. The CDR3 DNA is TGTGCCAGCAAGAGGGACAGCTCCTACGAGCAGTACGTC.

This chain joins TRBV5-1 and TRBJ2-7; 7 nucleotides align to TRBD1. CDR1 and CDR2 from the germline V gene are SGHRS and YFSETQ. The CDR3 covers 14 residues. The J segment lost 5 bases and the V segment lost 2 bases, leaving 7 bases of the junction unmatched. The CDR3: CASSLKQGINEQYF. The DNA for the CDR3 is TGCGCCAGCAGCTTAAAACAGGGGATAAACGAGCAGTACTTC.

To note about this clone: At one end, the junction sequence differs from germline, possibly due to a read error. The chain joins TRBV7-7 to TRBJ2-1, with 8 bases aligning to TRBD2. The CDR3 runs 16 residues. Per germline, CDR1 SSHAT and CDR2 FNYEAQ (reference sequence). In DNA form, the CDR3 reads TGTGCCAGCAGCGACCGCTGGACTAGCTCCTACAGTGAGCAGTTCTTC. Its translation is CASSDRWTSSYSEQFF.

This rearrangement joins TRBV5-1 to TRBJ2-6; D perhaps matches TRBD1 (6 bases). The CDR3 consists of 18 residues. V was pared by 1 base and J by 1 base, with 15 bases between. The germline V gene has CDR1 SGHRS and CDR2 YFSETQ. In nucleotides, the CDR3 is TGCGCCAGCAGCTTGTTGGGCAGAGGGGGATCTGGGGCCAACGTCCTGACTTTC. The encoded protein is CASSLLGRGGSGANVLTF. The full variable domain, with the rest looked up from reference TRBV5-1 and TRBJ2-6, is KAGVTQTPRYLIKTRGQQVTLSCSPISGHRSVSWYQQTPGQGLQFLFEYFSETQRNKGNFPGRFSGRQFSNSRSEMNVSTLELGDSALYLCASSLLGRGGSGANVLTFGAGSRLTVL.

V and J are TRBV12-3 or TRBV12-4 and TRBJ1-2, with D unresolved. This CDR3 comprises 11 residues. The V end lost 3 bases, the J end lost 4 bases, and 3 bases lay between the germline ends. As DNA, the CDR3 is TGTGCCAGCAGTTTCGGCTATGGCTACACCTTC. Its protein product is CASSFGYGYTF.

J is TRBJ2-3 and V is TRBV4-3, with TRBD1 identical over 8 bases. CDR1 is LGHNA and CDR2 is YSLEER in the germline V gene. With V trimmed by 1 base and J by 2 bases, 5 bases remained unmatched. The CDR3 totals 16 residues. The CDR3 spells CASSQARGPNTDTQYF. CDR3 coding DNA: TGCGCCAGCAGCCAAGCCAGGGGGCCTAACACAGATACGCAGTATTTT.

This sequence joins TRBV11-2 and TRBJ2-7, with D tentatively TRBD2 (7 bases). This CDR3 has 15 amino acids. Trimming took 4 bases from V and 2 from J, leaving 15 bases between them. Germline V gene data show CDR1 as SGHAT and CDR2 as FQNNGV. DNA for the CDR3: TGTGCCAGCAGCTCTGTGCGGGGGACAACCTACGAGCAGTACTTC. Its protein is CASSSVRGTTYEQYF.